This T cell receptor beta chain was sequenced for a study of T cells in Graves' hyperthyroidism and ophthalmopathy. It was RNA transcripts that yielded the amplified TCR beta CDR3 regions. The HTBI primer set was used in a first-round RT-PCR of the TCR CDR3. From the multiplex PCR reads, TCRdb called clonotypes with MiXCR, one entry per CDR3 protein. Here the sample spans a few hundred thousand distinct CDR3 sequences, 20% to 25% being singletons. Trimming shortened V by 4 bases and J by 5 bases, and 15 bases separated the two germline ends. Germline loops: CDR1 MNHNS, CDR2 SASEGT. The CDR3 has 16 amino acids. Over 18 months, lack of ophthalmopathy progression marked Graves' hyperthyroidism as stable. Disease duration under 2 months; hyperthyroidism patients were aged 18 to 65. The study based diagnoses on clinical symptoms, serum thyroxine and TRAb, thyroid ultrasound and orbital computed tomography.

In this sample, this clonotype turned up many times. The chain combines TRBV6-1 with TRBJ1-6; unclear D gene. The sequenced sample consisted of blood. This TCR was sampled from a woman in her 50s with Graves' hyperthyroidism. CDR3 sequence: CASSVVQAGHNSPLHF. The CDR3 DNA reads TGTGCCAGCAGTGTTGTCCAAGCAGGACATAATTCACCCCTCCACTTT.